Presented here are 15 T cell receptor beta chains from one specimen sequenced in a study of control samples from healthy donors and cancer patients. Clones were read by immunoSEQ multiplex PCR, and TCRdb kept only the in-frame ones, dropping some. The table includes 150,000 to 200,000 clones, around 94% detected once. What was sequenced was blood. The source is a young man in good health.

The J gene is TRBJ2-5, the V gene TRBV10-1; 7 positions match TRBD1. After removal of 2 bases from V and 1 base from J, the junction contained 1 base not matched to a gene. The CDR3 runs 14 residues. Germline values: CDR1 WNHNN, CDR2 SYGVQD (reference sequence). The CDR3 spells CASSEDRVQETQYF. The CDR3 DNA sequence: TGCGCCAGCAGTGAGGACAGGGTCCAAGAGACCCAGTACTTC.

V gene TRBV7-9 combines with J gene TRBJ2-5, with a weak D call TRBD2 (7 bases). The germline V gene encodes CDR1 SEHNR and CDR2 FQNEAQ (reference sequence). The CDR3 has 14 residues. V shed 11 bases and J shed 4 bases, with 20 bases lying between them. CDR3 region: CAVGGGGGSETQYF. CDR3 coding DNA: TGTGCCGTGGGAGGAGGGGGAGGGTCAGAGACCCAGTACTTC.

The V and J genes are TRBV5-1 and TRBJ2-5; D might be TRBD1 (5 bases). Germline-derived CDR1 and CDR2 are SGHRS and YFSETQ. The germline V and J ends were trimmed by 4 bases and 3 bases, with 13 bases remaining between them. The CDR3 length is 14 residues. CDR3 in amino acids: CASSLTGDKETQYF. CDR3 DNA: TGCGCCAGCAGCCTCACAGGCGACAAAGAGACCCAGTACTTC.

This sequence joins TRBV28 and TRBJ1-2, with 7 bases fitting TRBD1. Looked up from germline, CDR1 is MDHEN and CDR2 is SYDVKM. The CDR3 has 12 residues. J gave up 3 bases and V 7 bases, and 2 bases lay outside the gene matches. CDR3 residues: CASTGGYYGYTF. The CDR3 DNA reads TGTGCCAGCACAGGGGGATACTATGGCTACACCTTC.

This clone was counted a few times. The rearrangement links TRBV9 to TRBJ1-1, with a possible D match to TRBD1 (6 bases). Trimming stripped 0 bases from V and 4 bases from J, with 16 bases between. The germline V gene encodes CDR1 SGDLS and CDR2 YYNGEE. The CDR3 length is 16 residues. Here the CDR3 reads CASSVGGGAGATEAFF. CDR3 in DNA: TGTGCCAGCAGCGTAGGAGGGGGGGCCGGGGCCACTGAAGCTTTCTTT.

This sequence joins TRBV10-2 and TRBJ2-3; possible D gene TRBD2, 5 bases. Germline CDR1 reads WSHSY; CDR2 reads SAAADI. CDR3 size: 13 residues. V was trimmed by 7 bases and J by 8 bases, leaving 16 bases between them. DNA of the CDR3: TGCGCCAGCACCCCAGACTATACGGTTACGCAGTATTTT. This encodes CASTPDYTVTQYF.

The genes are TRBV30 and TRBJ1-2, with 7 bases lining up with TRBD1. V was clipped by 3 bases and J by 0 bases; unmatched bases: 1. This CDR3 is 13 amino acids long. Germline CDR1 is GTSNPN and CDR2 is SVGIG (reference sequence). The CDR3 protein is CAWRDRTNYGYTF. The CDR3 DNA sequence: TGTGCCTGGAGGGACAGGACTAACTATGGCTACACCTTC.

The rearrangement links TRBV5-1 to TRBJ2-3, with D tentatively TRBD1 (6 bases). Trimming removed 2 bases at V and 1 base at J, with 11 bases between. Germline V gene lookup returns CDR1 SGHRS and CDR2 YFSETQ. The CDR3 is made up of 15 amino acids. In DNA, the CDR3 is TGCGCCAGCAGCTTTTCAGGGGCGGGCACAGATACGCAGTATTTT. Translated: CASSFSGAGTDTQYF.

This sequence joins TRBV10-3 and TRBJ2-7; 7 bases are shared with TRBD1. CDR1 is ENHRY, CDR2 SYGVKD, per germline. With V trimmed by 4 bases and J by 1 base, 4 bases remained unmatched. CDR3 size: 14 residues. The CDR3 here is CAISGTGDSYEQYF. The CDR3 DNA reads TGTGCCATCAGTGGGACAGGCGATTCCTACGAGCAGTACTTC.

The chain employs TRBV5-4 and TRBJ2-7; 7 nucleotides align to TRBD1. The CDR3 runs 14 residues. The V gene's germline CDR1 is SGHNT and CDR2 YYREEE (reference sequence). Losses at the gene ends were 4 bases for V and 2 bases for J; bases not matched to a gene: 6. The CDR3 DNA reads as TGTGCCAGCAGCCGAGGGGGCCCAGCCTACGAGCAGTACTTC. Translation: CASSRGGPAYEQYF.

This chain links TRBV29-1 with TRBJ2-5, with a tentative D call TRBD1 (5 bases). The length of the CDR3 is 16 residues. Germline CDR1 SQVTM, CDR2 ANQGSEA. V lost 6 bases, J lost 2 bases, and 22 bases lay in between. CDR3 region: CSVLGALRRLQETQYF. CDR3 nucleotides: TGCAGCGTCCTTGGGGCCTTGCGGCGGCTTCAAGAGACCCAGTACTTC.

The genes are TRBV11-2 and TRBJ1-1; D is uncertain. Trimming removed 5 bases from V and 4 bases from J, with 11 bases in between. The CDR3 consists of 13 residues. Germline lookup yields CDR1 SGHAT and CDR2 FQNNGV. CDR3 loop: CASSQGLGTEAFF. DNA of the CDR3: TGTGCCAGCAGCCAAGGTCTCGGCACTGAAGCTTTCTTT.

The chain is built from TRBV19 and TRBJ1-5; D uncertain. The germline V and J ends were trimmed by 3 bases and 0 bases, with 18 bases remaining between them. Germline V gene data show CDR1 as LNHDA and CDR2 as SQIVND (reference sequence). The CDR3 has 18 amino acids. The CDR3 DNA reads TGTGCCAGTAGTATTTCTTCGGGCGGTGCCGATAGCAATCAGCCCCAGCATTTT. It codes for CASSISSGGADSNQPQHF.

The CDR3 is CSARTSGGSNTGELFF. The CDR3 DNA reads as TGCAGCGCCAGGACTAGCGGGGGTTCGAACACCGGGGAGCTGTTTTTT. The chain is built from TRBV29-1 and TRBJ2-2; 13 bases map to TRBD2. Germline CDR1 is SQVTM and CDR2 is ANQGSEA. J lost 0 bases, V lost 7 bases, and 5 bases had no gene match. This CDR3 has 16 amino acids.

The chain employs TRBV5-1 and TRBJ1-2; 8 bases align to TRBD1. CDR3 size: 15 residues. CDR1 SGHRS and CDR2 YFSETQ come from the germline V gene. V gave up 3 bases and J gave up 5 bases; unmatched junction bases: 9. This CDR3 reads CASSSGQGGRYGYTF. The CDR3 nucleotides are TGCGCCAGCAGCTCTGGACAGGGAGGCCGTTATGGCTACACCTTC.